The 4 T cell receptor beta chains reported below all come from one sample, sequenced in a study of patients and donors after allogeneic stem cell transplantation. From the RT-PCR reads, TCRdb called clonotypes with MiXCR, one entry per CDR3 protein. This sample has some 850 distinct CDR3 sequences; around 25% occur once, and the top ten carry more than 60%. Input material: blood, either unsorted or a sorted T cell fraction (not recorded which). Receptors originate from a human donor who was either an allogeneic HSCT recipient or a stem cell or donor lymphocyte infusion donor (not recorded which). It is not recorded whose cells these are; they may come from a transplant donor.

The rearrangement uses TRBV7-2 and TRBJ1-2; D gene uncertain. V was shortened by 7 bases and J by 8 bases, with 11 bases between the two germline ends. CDR3 length equals 11 residues. The germline CDR1 and CDR2 sequences are SGHTA and FQGNSA. The CDR3 DNA reads as TGTGCCAGCACCACCTTCGGGGGCTACACCTTC. Amino acid sequence: CASTTFGGYTF.

The chain has TRBV6-1 and TRBJ1-6; no reliable D call. The CDR3 totals 14 residues. The germline V gene encodes CDR1 MNHNS and CDR2 SASEGT. V lost 2 bases and J lost 7, with 9 bases in between. The CDR3 reads CASSENGSNSPLHF. CDR3 DNA sequence: TGTGCCAGCAGTGAAAACGGGTCCAATTCACCCCTCCACTTT.

This clonotype appeared once. The rearrangement links TRBV10-2 to TRBJ1-6; 9 bases line up with TRBD1. With V trimmed by 4 bases and J by 7 bases, 2 bases remained unmatched. The germline gives CDR1 WSHSY, CDR2 SAAADI. This CDR3 spans 14 amino acids. As DNA, the CDR3 is TGCGCCAGCAGTGGACAGGGGGTAAATTCACCCCTCCACTTT. Protein product: CASSGQGVNSPLHF.

There are a few counts of this clonotype. The V and J genes are TRBV7-9 and TRBJ2-1; tentatively, D is TRBD1 (5 bases). The V gene's germline CDR1 is SEHNR and CDR2 FQNEAQ (reference sequence). The CDR3 has 12 amino acids. The V end was cut by 5 bases, the J end by 12 bases, with 14 bases between. As DNA, the CDR3 is TGTGCCAGCAGCATAGACAGTCGGCGGCAGTTCTTC. Translated, it gives CASSIDSRRQFF.